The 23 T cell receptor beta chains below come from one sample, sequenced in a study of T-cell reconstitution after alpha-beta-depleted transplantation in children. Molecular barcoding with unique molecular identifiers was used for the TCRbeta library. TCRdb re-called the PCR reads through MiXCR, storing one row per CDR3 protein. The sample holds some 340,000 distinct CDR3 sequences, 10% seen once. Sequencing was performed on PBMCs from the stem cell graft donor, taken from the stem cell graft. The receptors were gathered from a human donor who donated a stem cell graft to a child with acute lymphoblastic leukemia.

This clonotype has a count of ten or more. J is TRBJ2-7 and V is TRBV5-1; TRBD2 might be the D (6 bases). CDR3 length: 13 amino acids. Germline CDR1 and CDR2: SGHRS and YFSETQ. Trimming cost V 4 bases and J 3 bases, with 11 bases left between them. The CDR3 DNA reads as TGCGCCAGCAGCCCAGTGGGAGGCTACGAGCAGTACTTC. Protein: CASSPVGGYEQYF.

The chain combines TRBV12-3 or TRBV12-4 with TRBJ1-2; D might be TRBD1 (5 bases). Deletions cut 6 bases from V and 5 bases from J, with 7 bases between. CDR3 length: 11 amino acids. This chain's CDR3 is CASRTVYGYTF. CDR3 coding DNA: TGTGCCAGCAGGACAGTTTATGGCTACACCTTC.

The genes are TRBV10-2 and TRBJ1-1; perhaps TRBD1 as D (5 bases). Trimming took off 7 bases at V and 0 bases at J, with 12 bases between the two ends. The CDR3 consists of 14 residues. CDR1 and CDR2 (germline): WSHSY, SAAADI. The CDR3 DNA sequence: TGCGCCAGCATAAGGCAGGGATTGAACACTGAAGCTTTCTTT. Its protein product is CASIRQGLNTEAFF.

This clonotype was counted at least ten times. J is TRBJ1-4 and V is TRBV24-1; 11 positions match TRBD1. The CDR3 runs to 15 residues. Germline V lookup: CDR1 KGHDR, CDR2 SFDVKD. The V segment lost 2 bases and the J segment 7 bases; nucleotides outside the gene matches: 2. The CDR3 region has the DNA TGTGCCACCAGTGATTCCGGGACAGGGGGTGAAAAACTGTTTTTT. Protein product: CATSDSGTGGEKLFF.

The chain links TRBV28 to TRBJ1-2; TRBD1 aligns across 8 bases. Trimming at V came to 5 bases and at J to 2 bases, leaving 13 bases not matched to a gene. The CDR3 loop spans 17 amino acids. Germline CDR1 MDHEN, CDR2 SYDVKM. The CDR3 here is CASSPPTGELENYGYTF. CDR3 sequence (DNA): TGTGCCAGCAGTCCCCCGACAGGGGAGTTGGAAAACTATGGCTACACCTTC.

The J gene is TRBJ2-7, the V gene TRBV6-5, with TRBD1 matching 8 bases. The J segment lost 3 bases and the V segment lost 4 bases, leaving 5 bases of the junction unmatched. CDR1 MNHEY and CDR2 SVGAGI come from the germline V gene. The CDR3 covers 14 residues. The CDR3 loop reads CASSWWTGLYEQYF. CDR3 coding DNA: TGTGCCAGCAGTTGGTGGACAGGGCTCTACGAGCAGTACTTC.

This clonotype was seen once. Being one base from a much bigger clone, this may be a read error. CDR3 bases: TGTGCCAGCAGCGGCCTTATGCTTGAGCAGTTCTTC. Encoded protein: CASSGLMLEQFF. The gene calls are TRBV7-8 and TRBJ2-1, with unresolved D. V shed 5 bases and J shed 9 bases, with 11 bases lying between them. The CDR3 totals 12 residues. Per germline, CDR1 SGHVS and CDR2 FQNEAQ.

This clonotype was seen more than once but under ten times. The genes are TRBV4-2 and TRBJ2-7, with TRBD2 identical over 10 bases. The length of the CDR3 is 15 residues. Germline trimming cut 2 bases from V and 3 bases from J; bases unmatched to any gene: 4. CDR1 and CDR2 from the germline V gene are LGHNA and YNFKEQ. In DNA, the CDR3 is TGTGCCAGCAGCCAACAAGCTAGCGGGGGCTACGAGCAGTACTTC. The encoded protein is CASSQQASGGYEQYF.

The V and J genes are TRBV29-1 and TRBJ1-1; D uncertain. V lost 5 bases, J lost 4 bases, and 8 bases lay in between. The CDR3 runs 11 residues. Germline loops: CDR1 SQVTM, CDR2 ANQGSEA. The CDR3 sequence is CSVFSFTEAFF. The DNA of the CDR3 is TGCAGCGTTTTTTCGTTCACTGAAGCTTTCTTT.

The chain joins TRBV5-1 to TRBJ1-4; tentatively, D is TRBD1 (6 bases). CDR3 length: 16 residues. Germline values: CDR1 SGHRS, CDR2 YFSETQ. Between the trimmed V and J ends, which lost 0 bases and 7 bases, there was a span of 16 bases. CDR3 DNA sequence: TGCGCCAGCAGCTTGGCCGGAGGGGGGCACGGTGAAAAACTGTTTTTT. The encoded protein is CASSLAGGGHGEKLFF.

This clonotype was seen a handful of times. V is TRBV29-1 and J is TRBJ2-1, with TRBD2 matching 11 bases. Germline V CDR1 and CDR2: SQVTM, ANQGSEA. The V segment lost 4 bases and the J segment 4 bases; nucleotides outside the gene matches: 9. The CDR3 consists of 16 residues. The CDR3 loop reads CSVAQPGLAVYNEQFF. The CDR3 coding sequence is TGCAGCGTTGCCCAACCGGGACTAGCGGTATACAATGAGCAGTTCTTC.

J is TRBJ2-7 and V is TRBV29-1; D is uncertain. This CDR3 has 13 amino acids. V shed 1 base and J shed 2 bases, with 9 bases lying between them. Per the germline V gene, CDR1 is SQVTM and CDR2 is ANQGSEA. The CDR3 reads CSVEVLDTYEQYF. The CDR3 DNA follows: TGCAGCGTTGAAGTTCTGGATACCTACGAGCAGTACTTC.

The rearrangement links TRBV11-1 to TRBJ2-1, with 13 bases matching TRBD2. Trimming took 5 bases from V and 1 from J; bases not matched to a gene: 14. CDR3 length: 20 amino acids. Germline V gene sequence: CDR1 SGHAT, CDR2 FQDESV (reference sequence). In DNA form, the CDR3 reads TGTGCCAGCAGCCGAGGTCGGGGGACTAGCGGGACCAGATCCTACAATGAGCAGTTCTTC. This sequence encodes CASSRGRGTSGTRSYNEQFF.

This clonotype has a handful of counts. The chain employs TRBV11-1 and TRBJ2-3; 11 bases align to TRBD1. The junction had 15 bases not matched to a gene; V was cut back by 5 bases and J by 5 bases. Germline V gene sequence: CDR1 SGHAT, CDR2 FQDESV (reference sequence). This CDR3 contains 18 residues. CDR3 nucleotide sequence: TGTGCCAGCAGCCCGGACAGGGGGCGGACTGTCTTGGAAGATACGCAGTATTTT. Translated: CASSPDRGRTVLEDTQYF.

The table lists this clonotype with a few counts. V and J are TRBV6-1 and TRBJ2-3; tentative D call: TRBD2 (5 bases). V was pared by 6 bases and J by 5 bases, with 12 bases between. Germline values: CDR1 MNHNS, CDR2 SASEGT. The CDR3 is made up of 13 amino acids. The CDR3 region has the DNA TGTGCCAGCAGAGAGAACGGGGAAGATACGCAGTATTTT. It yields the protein CASRENGEDTQYF.

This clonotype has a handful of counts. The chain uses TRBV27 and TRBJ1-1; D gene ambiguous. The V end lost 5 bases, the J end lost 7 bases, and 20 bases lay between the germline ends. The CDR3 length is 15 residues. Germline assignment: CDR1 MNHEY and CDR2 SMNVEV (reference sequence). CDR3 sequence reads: CASSQNPTGFGEAFF. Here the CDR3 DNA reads TGTGCCAGCAGTCAGAATCCGACGGGATTTGGTGAAGCTTTCTTT.

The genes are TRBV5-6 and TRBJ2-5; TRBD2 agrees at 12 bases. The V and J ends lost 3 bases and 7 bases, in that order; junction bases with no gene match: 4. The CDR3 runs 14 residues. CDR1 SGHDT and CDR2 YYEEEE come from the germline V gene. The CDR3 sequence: CASSWPGLAGTQYF. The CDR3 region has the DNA TGTGCCAGCAGCTGGCCGGGACTAGCGGGGACCCAGTACTTC.

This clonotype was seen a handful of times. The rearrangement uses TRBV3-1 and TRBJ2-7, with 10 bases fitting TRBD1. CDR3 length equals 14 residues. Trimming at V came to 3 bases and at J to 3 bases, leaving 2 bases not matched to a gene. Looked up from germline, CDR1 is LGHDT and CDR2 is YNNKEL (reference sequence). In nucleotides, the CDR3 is TGTGCCAGCAGCCATGGGACAGGGGTCTACGAGCAGTACTTC. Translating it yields CASSHGTGVYEQYF.

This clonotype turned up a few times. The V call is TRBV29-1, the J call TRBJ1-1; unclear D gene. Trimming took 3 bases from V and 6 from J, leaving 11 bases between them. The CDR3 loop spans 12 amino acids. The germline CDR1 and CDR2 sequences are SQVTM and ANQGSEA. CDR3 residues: CSVEGRSAEAFF. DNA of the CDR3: TGCAGCGTTGAGGGCAGATCCGCTGAAGCTTTCTTT.

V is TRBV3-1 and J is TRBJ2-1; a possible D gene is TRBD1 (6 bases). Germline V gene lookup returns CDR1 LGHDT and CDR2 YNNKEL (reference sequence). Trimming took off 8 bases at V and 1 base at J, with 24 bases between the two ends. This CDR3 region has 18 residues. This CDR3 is CASCFTGLWGFSYNEQFF. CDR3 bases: TGTGCCAGCTGTTTTACAGGGTTGTGGGGGTTTTCCTACAATGAGCAGTTCTTC.

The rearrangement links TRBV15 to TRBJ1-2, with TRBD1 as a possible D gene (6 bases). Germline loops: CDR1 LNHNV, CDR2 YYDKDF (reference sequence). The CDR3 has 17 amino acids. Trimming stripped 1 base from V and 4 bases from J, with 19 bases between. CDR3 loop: CATSRALYRAEGYGYTF. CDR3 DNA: TGTGCCACCAGCAGAGCCTTATACAGGGCGGAGGGCTATGGCTACACCTTC.

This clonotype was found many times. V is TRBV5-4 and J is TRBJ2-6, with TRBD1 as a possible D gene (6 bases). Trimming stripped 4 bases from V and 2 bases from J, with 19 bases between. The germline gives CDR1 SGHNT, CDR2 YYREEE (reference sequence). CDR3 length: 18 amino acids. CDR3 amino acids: CASSVGTGLLAGANVLTF. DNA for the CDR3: TGTGCCAGCAGCGTAGGAACAGGGTTGCTGGCTGGGGCCAACGTCCTGACTTTC.

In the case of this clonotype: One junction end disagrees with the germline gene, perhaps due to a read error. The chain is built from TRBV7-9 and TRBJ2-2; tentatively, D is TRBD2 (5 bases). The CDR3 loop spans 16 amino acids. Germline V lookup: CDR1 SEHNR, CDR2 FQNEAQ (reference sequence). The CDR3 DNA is TGTGCCAGCAGAATCGGAGTGCGGGCGAACACCGGGGAGCTGTATTTT. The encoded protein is CASRIGVRANTGELYF.